Listed here are 21 T cell receptor beta chains from one sample, sequenced in a study of cytomegalovirus exposure and HLA in healthy donors. The PCR had 60 Vbeta and 13 Jbeta primers. Produced via immunoSEQ multiplex PCR; TCRdb's table is partial and in-frame only. The sample comprises about 130,000 clones, about 80% of which are singletons, and approximately 2.8% rests with the top ten. Source material: PBMCs. These receptors originate from a boy aged 2-9 years in good health and CMV-seronegative.

This clone was seen more than once but under ten times. The chain joins TRBV4-3 to TRBJ2-1; perhaps TRBD2 as D (6 bases). The V gene's germline CDR1 is LGHNA and CDR2 YSLEER. CDR3 length: 15 amino acids. V was shortened by 1 base and J by 10 bases, with 17 bases between the two germline ends. The CDR3 is CASSQASTGGDEQFF. CDR3 in DNA: TGCGCCAGCAGCCAAGCCTCGACCGGGGGAGACGAGCAGTTCTTC.

This clone was detected only a few times. This chain connects TRBV2 to TRBJ1-2; 7 bases map to TRBD1. Looked up from germline, CDR1 is SNHLY and CDR2 is FYNNEI. The CDR3 contains 12 residues. The junction had 2 bases not matched to a gene; V was cut back by 5 bases and J by 5 bases. As DNA, the CDR3 is TGTGCCAGCAGTTCGGGACAGTATGGCTACACCTTC. This encodes CASSSGQYGYTF. Based on the CDR3 plus reference TRBV2 and TRBJ1-2, the full variable domain is EPEVTQTPSHQVTQMGQEVILRCVPISNHLYFYWYRQILGQKVEFLVSFYNNEISEKSEIFDDQFSVERPDGSNFTLKIRSTKLEDSAMYFCASSSGQYGYTFGSGTRLTVV.

The CDR3 nucleotides are TGCGCCAGCAGACTAGCGGGAGGAACGATTGCGAACACCGGGGAGCTGTTTTTT. Translating gives CASRLAGGTIANTGELFF. The chain couples TRBV4-1 to TRBJ2-2; 12 bases agree with TRBD2. The CDR3 is 18 amino acids. V lost 6 bases, J lost 0 bases, and 8 bases stayed unmatched. The germline V gene encodes CDR1 MGHRA and CDR2 YSYEKL.

This clone has more than one count but fewer than ten. The V and J genes are TRBV6-6 and TRBJ2-3, with D perhaps TRBD2 (6 bases). The CDR3 covers 15 residues. V was clipped by 1 base and J by 0 bases, with 8 bases between them. The germline V gene has CDR1 MNHNY and CDR2 SVGAGI (reference sequence). CDR3 sequence reads: CASSYYGTSTDTQYF. The CDR3 DNA sequence: TGTGCCAGCAGTTACTACGGGACTAGCACAGATACGCAGTATTTT.

The V and J genes are TRBV10-3 and TRBJ2-3; weak D call: TRBD2 (5 bases). The CDR3 is made up of 14 amino acids. The ends were cut back, 6 bases at V and 0 bases at J, with 10 bases in the middle. Germline V gives CDR1 ENHRY, CDR2 SYGVKD. DNA for the CDR3: TGTGCCATCAGGTGGGAGACTAGCACAGATACGCAGTATTTT. Amino acid sequence: CAIRWETSTDTQYF.

V gene TRBV5-6 combines with J gene TRBJ2-3; 7 bases match TRBD1. Trimming cost V 7 bases and J 2 bases; bases outside gene matches: 7. This CDR3 region has 14 residues. Germline V lookup: CDR1 SGHDT, CDR2 YYEEEE. CDR3 sequence: CASLDRALTDTQYF. In DNA form, the CDR3 reads TGTGCCAGCCTCGACAGGGCGCTCACAGATACGCAGTATTTT.

The chain carries TRBV4-2 and TRBJ2-1; D perhaps matches TRBD2 (6 bases). V shed 0 bases and J shed 6 bases, with 12 bases lying between them. In germline, CDR1 is LGHNA, CDR2 YNFKEQ. The CDR3 is 15 residues long. The CDR3 bases are TGTGCCAGCAGCCAAGATTCAGAGACTAGCAATGAGCAGTTCTTC. Translated, it gives CASSQDSETSNEQFF.

J is TRBJ1-1 and V is TRBV19; the D gene is possibly TRBD1 (6 bases). Per the germline V gene, CDR1 is LNHDA and CDR2 is SQIVND (reference sequence). Trimming removed 10 bases at V and 1 base at J, with 19 bases between. The length of the CDR3 is 15 residues. CDR3: CATRWGGGENTEAFF. The CDR3, as DNA: TGTGCCACCCGATGGGGGGGCGGGGAGAACACTGAAGCTTTCTTT.

This chain joins TRBV21-1 and TRBJ2-7; TRBD2 is the table's D call, not checked against the DNA. TRBV21-1 is assigned pseudogene status. This CDR3 has 13 residues. CDR3 bases: TGTGCCAGCAGCCCAACTAGCTCCTACGAGCAGTACGTC. Its protein product is CASSPTSSYEQYV.

This clone has just one count. J is TRBJ2-2 and V is TRBV19; tentatively, D is TRBD1 (6 bases). Trimming removed 3 bases at V and 4 bases at J, with 12 bases between. The V gene's germline CDR1 is LNHDA and CDR2 SQIVND (reference sequence). CDR3 length equals 15 residues. This chain's CDR3 is CASSIYRASTGELFF. DNA for the CDR3: TGTGCCAGTAGTATTTACAGGGCCAGCACCGGGGAGCTGTTTTTT.

The CDR3 region has the DNA TGCGCCAGCAGCCAAGATGGGCTCTCTGGCTACACCTTC. It codes for CASSQDGLSGYTF. J is TRBJ1-2 and V is TRBV4-3; no definite D call. The CDR3 is made up of 13 amino acids. The ends were cut back, 0 bases at V and 7 bases at J, with 9 bases in the middle. CDR1 is LGHNA, CDR2 YSLEER, per germline.

The chain couples TRBV6-5 to TRBJ1-2, with 9 nucleotides matching TRBD1. V shed 5 bases, J shed 2 bases, and the junction held 6 bases outside the gene matches. Germline lookup yields CDR1 MNHEY and CDR2 SVGAGI. The CDR3 is 15 residues long. The CDR3 reads CASSQGTGINYGYTF. The CDR3 nucleotides are TGTGCCAGCAGTCAGGGGACAGGGATCAACTATGGCTACACCTTC.

The chain recombines TRBV10-3 with TRBJ1-3; D is uncertain. In germline, CDR1 is ENHRY, CDR2 SYGVKD. V lost 7 bases to trimming and J lost 0 bases, with 16 bases between them. This CDR3 comprises 16 residues. The CDR3 DNA reads as TGTGCCATCAAATTCGCAGGCGATCCCTCTGGAAACACCATATATTTT. Translating gives CAIKFAGDPSGNTIYF.

In its sample, this clone was seen a few times. The rearrangement uses TRBV6-1 and TRBJ2-1, with D hard to call. Germline-derived CDR1 and CDR2 are MNHNS and SASEGT. The CDR3 runs 11 residues. Trimming cost V 1 base and J 14 bases, with 9 bases left between them. The CDR3 sequence is CASSEGHWEFF. CDR3 nucleotide sequence: TGTGCCAGCAGTGAAGGACATTGGGAGTTCTTC.

The rearrangement links TRBV13 to TRBJ2-7; TRBD1 matches 7 bases. CDR3 length equals 13 residues. Germline CDR1 and CDR2: PRHDT and FYEKMQ (reference sequence). V lost 7 bases, J lost 6 bases, and 9 bases stayed unmatched. The CDR3: CASNSDRVGEQYF. The CDR3 DNA is TGTGCCAGCAACTCCGACAGGGTGGGCGAGCAGTACTTC.

The genes are TRBV6-4 and TRBJ2-1; 8 nucleotides align to TRBD2. This CDR3 region has 15 residues. Germline V gene lookup returns CDR1 MRHNA and CDR2 SNTAGT. The junction had 5 bases not matched to a gene; V was cut back by 5 bases and J by 2 bases. CDR3 nucleotide sequence: TGTGCCAGCAGTTTTAGCGGGGAAACCTACAATGAGCAGTTCTTC. Translated: CASSFSGETYNEQFF.

This chain connects TRBV9 to TRBJ2-2; a weak D match, TRBD2 (5 bases). The CDR3 runs 17 residues. Germline V gene data show CDR1 as SGDLS and CDR2 as YYNGEE. Trimming stripped 0 bases from V and 9 bases from J, with 21 bases between. CDR3 DNA: TGTGCCAGCAGCGTAGAGGCTAGCCCCAACCCCCCATGGGAGCTGTTTTTT. Translated, it gives CASSVEASPNPPWELFF.

The CDR3 sequence: CASRGGDQPQHF. Here the CDR3 DNA reads TGTGCCAGCCGAGGGGGCGATCAGCCCCAGCATTTT. The chain employs TRBV19 and TRBJ1-5, with 7 bases matching TRBD1. The CDR3 extends over 12 amino acids. The germline gives CDR1 LNHDA, CDR2 SQIVND (reference sequence). With V trimmed by 9 bases and J by 5 bases, 4 bases remained unmatched.

The chain carries TRBV5-4 and TRBJ2-2; D unclear. V was pared by 2 bases and J by 5 bases, with 4 bases between. Germline CDR1 is SGHNT and CDR2 is YYREEE (reference sequence). The CDR3 spans 12 residues. The CDR3 loop reads CASSFATGELFF. In DNA form, the CDR3 reads TGTGCCAGCAGCTTTGCGACCGGGGAGCTGTTTTTT.

V and J are TRBV11-1 and TRBJ2-5; D possibly corresponds to TRBD2 (6 bases). Germline V gives CDR1 SGHAT, CDR2 FQDESV (reference sequence). Trimming took off 5 bases at V and 5 bases at J, with 18 bases between the two ends. The CDR3 has 15 amino acids. Here the CDR3 reads CASSPGGDAWETQYF. The CDR3, as DNA: TGTGCCAGCAGCCCCGGAGGGGACGCGTGGGAGACCCAGTACTTC.

This sequence joins TRBV5-6 and TRBJ1-1; tentatively, D is TRBD1 (5 bases). This CDR3 contains 15 residues. CDR1 is SGHDT and CDR2 is YYEEEE in the germline V gene. The V end was cut by 4 bases, the J end by 0 bases, with 13 bases between. Here the CDR3 DNA reads TGTGCCAGCAGCGGAGTGGGGCGTTTGAACACTGAAGCTTTCTTT. Translated: CASSGVGRLNTEAFF.